Shown below are 3 T cell receptor beta chains from a single sample sequenced in a study of Graves' ophthalmopathy and Graves' hyperthyroidism. TCR beta CDR3 amplification used RNA transcripts. A first-round RT-PCR used HTBI primers, followed by a second-round multiplex PCR. TCRdb ran MiXCR on the multiplex PCR reads and lists one entry per CDR3 protein. In the table there are about 550,000 distinct CDR3 sequences, roughly 40% of which are singletons. Specimen: peripheral blood or thyroid tissue (not recorded which). The receptors were sampled from an adult man with Graves' hyperthyroidism.

CDR3 bases: TGTGCCAGCAGCGTAGATAGGGGGGGGGCGTCTGGAAACACCATATATTTT. It translates to CASSVDRGGASGNTIYF. The V gene is TRBV7-9, the J gene TRBJ1-3; possibly TRBD1 for D (6 bases). Per germline, CDR1 SEHNR and CDR2 FQNEAQ (reference sequence). Trimming removed 5 bases from V and 1 base from J, with 18 bases in between. The CDR3 consists of 17 residues.

The CDR3 DNA sequence: TGTGCCATCAGTGAGCGACAGATGAGCTCTGGCTACACCTTC. Translating gives CAISERQMSSGYTF. This chain joins TRBV10-3 and TRBJ1-2; maybe TRBD1 (5 bases). Trimming left V 2 bases short and J 7 bases short, with 14 bases between. CDR3 length equals 14 residues. Germline V lookup: CDR1 ENHRY, CDR2 SYGVKD.

The chain uses TRBV29-1 and TRBJ2-5, with 9 positions matching TRBD1. The CDR3 totals 12 residues. Germline V gives CDR1 SQVTM, CDR2 ANQGSEA. The V and J ends lost 6 bases and 4 bases, in that order; junction bases with no gene match: 3. In nucleotides, the CDR3 is TGCAGCGTCCCGGGACAGGGAGAGACCCAGTACTTC. Encoded protein: CSVPGQGETQYF.